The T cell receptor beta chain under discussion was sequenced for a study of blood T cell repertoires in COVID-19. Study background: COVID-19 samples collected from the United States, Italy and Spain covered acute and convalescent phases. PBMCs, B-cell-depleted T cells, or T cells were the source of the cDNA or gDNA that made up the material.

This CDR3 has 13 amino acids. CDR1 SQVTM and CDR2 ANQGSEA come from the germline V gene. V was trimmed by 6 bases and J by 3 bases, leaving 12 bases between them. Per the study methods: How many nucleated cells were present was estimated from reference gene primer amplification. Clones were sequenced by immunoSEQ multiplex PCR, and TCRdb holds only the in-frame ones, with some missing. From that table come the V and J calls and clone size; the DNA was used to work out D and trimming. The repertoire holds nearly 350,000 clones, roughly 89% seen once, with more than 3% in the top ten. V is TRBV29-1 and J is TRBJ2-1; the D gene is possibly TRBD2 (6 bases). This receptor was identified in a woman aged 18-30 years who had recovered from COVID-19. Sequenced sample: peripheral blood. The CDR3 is CSVLGGHYNEQFF. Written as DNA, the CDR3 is TGCAGCGTACTCGGGGGTCACTACAATGAGCAGTTCTTC.